This T cell receptor (beta chain) was sequenced during a study of T cell clonality in common variable immunodeficiency. This clone has ten or more counts. Its antigen is undetermined. The DNA ends 3 residues before the CDR3 does, and the rest of the CDR3 is filled in from the germline J gene. Broader study findings: Links between repertoire features and CVID complications were heterogeneity-limited.

Some clones are missing from TCRdb's copy, which holds only in-frame ones; the method was immunoSEQ multiplex PCR. Reported are 50,000 to 65,000 clones, none seen only once; the ten largest carry approximately 1.5%. J lost 7 bases, V lost 3 bases, and 7 bases had no gene match. This CDR3 region has 14 residues. CDR1 and CDR2 from the germline V gene are SGHKS and YYEKEE (reference sequence). Sequencing used peripheral blood mononuclear cells. The V and J genes are TRBV5-5 and TRBJ1-1, with 9 positions matching TRBD1. The sequence was obtained from a person aged 18 to 75 in good health. The CDR3 region is CASSSGQGPLEAFF. The sequenced CDR3 bases are TGTGCCAGCAGCTCGGGACAGGGACCCCTTGAA.